This T cell receptor beta chain derives from a study of CD8+CD57+ T cells in acquired aplastic anemia. This clonotype has just one count. Germline loops: CDR1 DFQATT, CDR2 SNEGSKA (reference sequence). The V end was cut by 3 bases, the J end by 5 bases, with 16 bases between. The CDR3 contains 14 residues. It was patients with CD8+CD57+ cell expansion by flow cytometry who were chosen for sequencing. TCR beta VDJ and CDR3 profiling used genomic DNA as template. Using its own MiXCR run on the reads, TCRdb lists one record per CDR3 protein. The sample lists more than 70,000 distinct CDR3 sequences, 55% to 75% occurring once.

This clonotype was obtained from a human donor with aplastic anemia. Sequencing was performed on sorted CD4+, CD8+, or CD8+CD57+ T cells (not recorded which) from PBMCs. V is TRBV20-1 and J is TRBJ2-5; TRBD2 might be the D (6 bases). CDR3 residues: CSASPTSLEETQYF. DNA of the CDR3: TGCAGTGCTAGTCCTACTAGCCTCGAGGAGACCCAGTACTTC.